This T cell receptor beta chain was retrieved from a study of cytotoxic CD8 clonotypes in ibrutinib-treated CLL. Repertoires were generated with immunoSEQ multiplex PCR, while TCRdb's copy carries only in-frame clones and drops some. Of roughly 250,000 clones in the sample, around 70% were seen once. The CDR3 loop spans 16 amino acids. Per the germline V gene, CDR1 is SGHDN and CDR2 is FVKESK. The ends lost 1 base at V and 7 bases at J; junction bases unmatched: 9. This material consisted of PBMCs, taken after 24 months of ibrutinib treatment. The clonotype originates from a human donor with chronic lymphocytic leukemia. V gene TRBV14 combines with J gene TRBJ2-1; 8 nucleotides agree with TRBD2. The CDR3 sequence: CASSQGRGGWKNEQFF. The CDR3 region has the DNA TGTGCCAGCAGCCAAGGTCGGGGGGGGTGGAAGAATGAGCAGTTCTTC.